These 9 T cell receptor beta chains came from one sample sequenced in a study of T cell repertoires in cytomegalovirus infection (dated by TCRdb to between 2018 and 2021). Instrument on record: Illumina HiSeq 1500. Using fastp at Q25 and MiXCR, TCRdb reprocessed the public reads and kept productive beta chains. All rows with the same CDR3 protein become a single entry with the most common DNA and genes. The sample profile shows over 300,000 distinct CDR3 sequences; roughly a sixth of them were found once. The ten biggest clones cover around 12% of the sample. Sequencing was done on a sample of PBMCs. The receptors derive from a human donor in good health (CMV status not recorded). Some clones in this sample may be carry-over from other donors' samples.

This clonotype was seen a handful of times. The CDR3 coding sequence is TGTGCCAGCAGCTGGGACGATACGCAGTATTTT. It codes for CASSWDDTQYF. The gene calls are TRBV6-2 or TRBV6-3 and TRBJ2-3, with D perhaps being TRBD1 or TRBD2 (5 bases each). The CDR3 totals 11 residues. V was clipped by 6 bases and J by 6 bases, with 7 bases between them. CDR1 MNHEY and CDR2 SVGEGT come from the germline V gene.

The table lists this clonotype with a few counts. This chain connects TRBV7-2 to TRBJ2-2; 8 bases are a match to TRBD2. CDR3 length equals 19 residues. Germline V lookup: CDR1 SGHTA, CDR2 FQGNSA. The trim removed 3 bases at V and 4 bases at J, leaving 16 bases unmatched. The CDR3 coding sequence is TGTGCCAGCAGCTTGGGACCCCTCGGGGGGGGCGCGGGCACCGGGGAGCTGTTTTTT. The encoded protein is CASSLGPLGGGAGTGELFF.

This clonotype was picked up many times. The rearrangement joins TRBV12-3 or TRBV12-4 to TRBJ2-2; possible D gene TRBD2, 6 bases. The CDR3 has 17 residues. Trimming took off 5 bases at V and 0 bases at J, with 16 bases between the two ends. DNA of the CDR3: TGTGCCAGCAGTCCACACAGCGGGCAGTCGAACACCGGGGAGCTGTTTTTT. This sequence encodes CASSPHSGQSNTGELFF.

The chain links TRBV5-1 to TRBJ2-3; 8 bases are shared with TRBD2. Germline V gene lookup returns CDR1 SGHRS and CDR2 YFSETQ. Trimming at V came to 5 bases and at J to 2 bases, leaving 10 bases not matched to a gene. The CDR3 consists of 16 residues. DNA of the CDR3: TGCGCCAGCAGTACGAGCGGGGGATGGTCCACAGATACGCAGTATTTT. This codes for CASSTSGGWSTDTQYF.

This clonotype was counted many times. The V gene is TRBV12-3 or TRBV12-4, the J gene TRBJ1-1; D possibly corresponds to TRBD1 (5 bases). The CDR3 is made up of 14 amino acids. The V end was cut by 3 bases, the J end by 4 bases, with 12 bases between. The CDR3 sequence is CASSFLTAPTEAFF. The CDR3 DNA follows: TGTGCCAGCAGTTTTCTGACAGCACCCACTGAAGCTTTCTTT.

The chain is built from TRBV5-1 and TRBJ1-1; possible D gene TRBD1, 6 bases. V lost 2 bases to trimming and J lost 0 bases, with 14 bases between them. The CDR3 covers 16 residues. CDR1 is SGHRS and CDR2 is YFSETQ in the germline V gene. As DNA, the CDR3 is TGCGCCAGCAGCTTAATGGGGGGGGGCATGAACACTGAAGCTTTCTTT. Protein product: CASSLMGGGMNTEAFF.

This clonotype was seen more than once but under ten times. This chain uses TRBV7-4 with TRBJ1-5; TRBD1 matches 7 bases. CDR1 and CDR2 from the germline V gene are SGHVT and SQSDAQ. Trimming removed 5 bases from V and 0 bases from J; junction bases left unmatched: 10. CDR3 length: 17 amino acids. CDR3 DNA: TGTGCCAGCAGCCGGCGACGGACAGGACTTAGCAATCAGCCCCAGCATTTT. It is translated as CASSRRRTGLSNQPQHF.

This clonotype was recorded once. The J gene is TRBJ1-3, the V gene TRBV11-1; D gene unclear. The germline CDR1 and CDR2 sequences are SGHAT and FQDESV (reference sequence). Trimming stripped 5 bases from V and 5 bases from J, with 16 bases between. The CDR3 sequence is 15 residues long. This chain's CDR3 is CASSREPGRRNTIYF. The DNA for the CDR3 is TGTGCCAGCAGCCGCGAGCCAGGCAGAAGAAACACCATATATTTT.

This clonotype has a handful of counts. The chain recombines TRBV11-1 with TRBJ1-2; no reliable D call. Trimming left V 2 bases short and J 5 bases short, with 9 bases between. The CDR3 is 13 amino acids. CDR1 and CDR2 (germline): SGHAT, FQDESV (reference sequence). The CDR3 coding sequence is TGTGCCAGCAGCTTACTCGGTGTTTATGGCTACACCTTC. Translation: CASSLLGVYGYTF.